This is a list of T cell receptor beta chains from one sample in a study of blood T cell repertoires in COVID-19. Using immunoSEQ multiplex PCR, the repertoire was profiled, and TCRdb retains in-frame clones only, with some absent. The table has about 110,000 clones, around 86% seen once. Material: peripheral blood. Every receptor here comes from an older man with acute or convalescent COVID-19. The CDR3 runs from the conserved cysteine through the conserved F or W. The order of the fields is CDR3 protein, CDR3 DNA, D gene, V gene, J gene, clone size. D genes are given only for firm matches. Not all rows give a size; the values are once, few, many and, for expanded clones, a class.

CATSKTRERSDTQYF	TGTGCCACCAGCAAGACCCGGGAGCGCTCAGATACGCAGTATTTT	.	TRBV15	TRBJ2-3	.
CASSLGQLRNTIYF	TGTGCCAGCAGCCTGGGACAGTTAAGAAACACCATATATTTT	TRBD1	TRBV11-2	TRBJ1-3	.
CASSTGVNTEAFF	TGTGCCAGCAGCACAGGGGTGAACACTGAAGCTTTCTTT	TRBD1	TRBV9	TRBJ1-1	.
CASSLTGTYEQYF	TGTGCCAGCAGCTTGACAGGGACCTACGAGCAGTACTTC	.	TRBV5-4	TRBJ2-7	once
CASSPPPGLAGDGETQYF	TGTGCCAGCAGTCCACCCCCGGGACTAGCGGGAGATGGCGAGACCCAGTACTTC	TRBD2	TRBV28	TRBJ2-5	.
CASSDNVGGNYGYTF	TGTGCCAGCAGTGATAATGTTGGAGGTAACTATGGCTACACCTTC	.	TRBV2	TRBJ1-2	.
CAISETGGLYEQYF	TGTGCCATCAGTGAGACAGGGGGCCTTTACGAGCAGTACTTC	TRBD1	TRBV10-3	TRBJ2-7	few
CASSAQGGRSNYGYTF	TGTGCCAGCAGCGCACAGGGGGGAAGATCTAACTATGGCTACACCTTC	TRBD1	TRBV9	TRBJ1-2	.
CASSIKTSGGQEQYF	TGTGCCAGTAGTATAAAGACTAGCGGGGGGCAAGAGCAGTACTTC	TRBD2	TRBV19	TRBJ2-7	.
CASSQEWAGGNGYTF	TGCGCCAGCAGCCAAGAATGGGCAGGGGGAAATGGCTACACCTTC	TRBD1	TRBV4-3	TRBJ1-2	few
CSVGVAGANVLTF	TGCAGCGTGGGAGTGGCTGGGGCCAACGTCCTGACTTTC	.	TRBV29-1	TRBJ2-6	.
CASSPRQGALTEAFF	TGTGCCAGCAGCCCCAGACAGGGGGCGCTTACTGAAGCTTTCTTT	TRBD1	TRBV28	TRBJ1-1	few
CASSLTGNTGELFF	TGTGCCAGCAGCTTGACGGGAAACACCGGGGAGCTGTTTTTT	.	TRBV11-3	TRBJ2-2	.
CASGQGVMPTEAFF	TGTGCCAGTGGACAGGGAGTTATGCCCACTGAAGCTTTCTTT	TRBD1	TRBV19	TRBJ1-1	.
CASSARQGAVQPQHF	TGTGCCAGCAGTGCGCGACAGGGGGCCGTTCAGCCCCAGCATTTT	TRBD1	TRBV2	TRBJ1-5	.
CASSPAWLEVGEAFF	TGTGCCAGCAGTCCCGCATGGTTGGAGGTCGGTGAAGCTTTCTTT	.	TRBV28	TRBJ1-1	.
CAISWAMNTEAFF	TGTGCCATCAGTTGGGCGATGAACACTGAAGCTTTCTTT	.	TRBV10-3	TRBJ1-1	.
CASSGAGQGHEQYF	TGTGCCAGCAGCGGAGCAGGGCAGGGGCACGAGCAGTACTTC	.	TRBV7-3	TRBJ2-7	.
CSVHRGNEQFF	TGCAGCGTTCACAGGGGTAATGAGCAGTTCTTC	TRBD1	TRBV29-1	TRBJ2-1	few
CASFPWGVSGANVLTF	TGTGCCAGCTTCCCTTGGGGAGTCTCTGGGGCCAACGTCCTGACTTTC	.	TRBV5-6	TRBJ2-6	few
CASSIENRAYGYTF	TGTGCCAGTAGTATAGAGAACAGGGCCTATGGCTACACCTTC	.	TRBV19	TRBJ1-2	.
CASRRQGVRYGYTF	TGTGCCAGCAGACGACAGGGGGTAAGGTATGGCTACACCTTC	TRBD1	TRBV28	TRBJ1-2	.
CASSLQGQGYEQYF	TGCGCCAGCAGCCTTCAGGGACAGGGCTACGAGCAGTACTTC	TRBD1	TRBV5-1	TRBJ2-7	.
CASHEGGTRNTIYF	TGTGCCAGCCACGAGGGAGGGACCCGAAACACCATATATTTT	.	TRBV28	TRBJ1-3	.
CATSDHTSGQETQYF	TGTGCCACCAGTGACCATACTAGCGGCCAAGAGACCCAGTACTTC	TRBD2	TRBV24-1	TRBJ2-5	.
CASNLGTHFNEKLFF	TGTGCCAGCAATCTCGGGACTCACTTTAATGAAAAACTGTTTTTT	.	TRBV28	TRBJ1-4	.
CASSPGLASGSPQYF	TGTGCCAGCTCACCAGGTTTGGCTAGCGGGAGCCCTCAGTACTTC	TRBD2	TRBV18	TRBJ2-5	.
CASSLAMAGAGEAFF	TGCGCCAGCAGCTTGGCCATGGCAGGGGCGGGTGAAGCTTTCTTT	.	TRBV5-1	TRBJ1-1	.
CASSTDRSSQPQHF	TGTGCCAGTAGTACTGACAGGAGTAGCCAGCCCCAGCATTTT	.	TRBV19	TRBJ1-5	.
CASSNAGTNPMKQFF	TGTGCCAGCTCGAATGCCGGGACTAACCCAATGAAGCAGTTCTTC	TRBD2	TRBV2	TRBJ2-1	.
CASSIGNRGSTEAFF	TGTGCCAGTAGTATAGGGAACAGGGGGAGCACTGAAGCTTTCTTT	TRBD1	TRBV19	TRBJ1-1	.
CAWSSGQGKYYEQYF	TGTGCCTGGAGTAGCGGACAGGGCAAATACTACGAGCAGTACTTC	TRBD1	TRBV30	TRBJ2-7	.
CARSLSSPPGPDTQYF	TGTGCCAGAAGCTTGTCTAGCCCCCCCGGCCCAGATACGCAGTATTTT	.	TRBV5-3	TRBJ2-3	.
CASSAGGGDEQFF	TGTGCCAGCAGCGCCGGCGGAGGGGATGAGCAGTTCTTC	.	TRBV9	TRBJ2-1	.
CASSIDRAGINTEAFF	TGTGCCAGTAGTATAGATAGGGCAGGGATTAACACTGAAGCTTTCTTT	.	TRBV19	TRBJ1-1	.
CASSEARQGSSYNSPLHF	TGTGCCAGCAGTGAAGCTCGACAGGGAAGCTCCTATAATTCACCCCTCCACTTT	TRBD1	TRBV2	TRBJ1-6	.
CASSLYRAGGNQPQHF	TGTGCCAGCAGCTTATACAGGGCGGGGGGCAATCAGCCCCAGCATTTT	.	TRBV11-3	TRBJ1-5	.
CSVEGYRGEAFF	TGCAGCGTTGAGGGTTACAGGGGGGAAGCTTTCTTT	TRBD1	TRBV29-1	TRBJ1-1	few
CASSLKGVTEAFF	TGTGCCAGCAGCTTAAAGGGAGTCACTGAAGCTTTCTTT	.	TRBV7-2	TRBJ1-1	.
CASSYKGTGGSEQYF	TGTGCCAGCAGTTACAAAGGGACAGGGGGTTCCGAGCAGTACTTC	TRBD1	TRBV6-6	TRBJ2-7	.
CASSLQGRSEKLFF	TGTGCCAGCAGTTTACAGGGGCGTAGTGAAAAACTGTTTTTT	.	TRBV28	TRBJ1-4	.
CASSFGWNTEAFF	TGCGCCAGCAGCTTCGGTTGGAACACTGAAGCTTTCTTT	.	TRBV5-1	TRBJ1-1	.
CASSQGASGRQPQHF	TGCGCCAGCAGCCAAGGAGCTAGTGGTAGGCAGCCCCAGCATTTT	.	TRBV4-1	TRBJ1-5	.
CASSLKGTGPYGYTF	TGTGCCAGCAGTTTAAAGGGGACAGGGCCCTATGGCTACACCTTC	TRBD1	TRBV27	TRBJ1-2	.
CASRWQGIQPQHF	TGTGCCAGCAGGTGGCAGGGGATTCAGCCCCAGCATTTT	.	TRBV2	TRBJ1-5	.
CASSLALTGATNEKLFF	TGCGCCAGCAGCTTGGCCTTGACGGGAGCAACTAATGAAAAACTGTTTTTT	.	TRBV5-1	TRBJ1-4	.
CASSQPDRGGLEAFF	TGTGCCAGCAGCCAACCGGACAGGGGAGGATTAGAAGCTTTCTTT	TRBD1	TRBV4-2	TRBJ1-1	.
CASSQPQVVGNEQFF	TGTGCCAGCAGCCAACCCCAGGTCGTTGGTAATGAGCAGTTCTTC	.	TRBV4-2	TRBJ2-1	.
CSVAKGTSQETQYF	TGCAGCGTTGCTAAAGGGACTTCTCAAGAGACCCAGTACTTC	.	TRBV29-1	TRBJ2-5	once
CASSLDSYNEQFF	TGTGCCAGCAGTTTAGACAGCTACAATGAGCAGTTCTTC	.	TRBV28	TRBJ2-1	.
CASSQDSEANEKLFF	TGCGCCAGCAGCCAAGATTCAGAGGCTAATGAAAAACTGTTTTTT	.	TRBV4-1	TRBJ1-4	.
CASSLSGTGSPEEYF	TGTGCCAGCTCACTCTCCGGGACAGGGTCCCCAGAGGAGTATTTT	TRBD1	TRBV18	TRBJ2-3	.
CASSPDGLNEKLFF	TGTGCCAGCAGTCCGGACGGACTTAATGAAAAACTGTTTTTT	.	TRBV28	TRBJ1-4	.
CASRASGTGGFGYGYTF	TGTGCCAGCAGAGCTTCCGGGACAGGGGGCTTCGGCTATGGCTACACCTTC	TRBD1	TRBV2	TRBJ1-2	.
CASSGWGTGGGSYEQYF	TGTGCCAGCAGCGGGTGGGGAACAGGGGGCGGTTCCTACGAGCAGTACTTC	.	TRBV21-1	TRBJ2-7	.
CASSISQGNNEQFF	TGTGCCAGCAGCATCTCACAGGGGAACAATGAGCAGTTCTTC	TRBD1	TRBV7-2	TRBJ2-1	.
CASRTGTGGIGGYTF	TGTGCCAGCAGAACCGGGACAGGGGGTATAGGGGGCTACACCTTC	TRBD1	TRBV28	TRBJ1-2	.
CASSPRQDTEAFF	TGTGCCAGCAGCCCAAGACAGGACACTGAAGCTTTCTTT	.	TRBV6-5	TRBJ1-1	once
CASSLLEGSGYNEQFF	TGCGCCAGCAGCTTGCTAGAGGGTAGCGGATACAATGAGCAGTTCTTC	.	TRBV5-1	TRBJ2-1	once